This T cell receptor (beta chain) was obtained from a study of blood T cell repertoires in COVID-19. For the study at large: Sources were T cells, B-cell-depleted T cells, or PBMCs; the material itself was cDNA or gDNA.

How the authors handled the data: Amplifying reference gene primers gave estimates of nucleated cell counts. Sequenced by immunoSEQ multiplex PCR; TCRdb stores in-frame clones only, minus some. V, J and clone size were drawn from that table, and D and trimming were deduced from the DNA. The sample includes over 200,000 clones, just under 90% of them seen just once. Patients at the Seattle site were enrolled during active infection and followed longitudinally. Germline CDR1 and CDR2: ENHRY and SYGVKD. The ends were cut back, 5 bases at V and 7 bases at J, with 17 bases in the middle. The CDR3 extends over 15 amino acids.

Sequencing was carried out using peripheral blood. This clonotype was sampled from a man aged 25 to 40 with COVID-19, enrolled during active disease. V gene TRBV10-3 combines with J gene TRBJ2-2; D might be TRBD2 (5 bases). CDR3 bases: TGTGCCATCAGTCGAGTCCTCGGGGTGGTCGGGGAGCTGTTTTTT. Translated: CAISRVLGVVGELFF.